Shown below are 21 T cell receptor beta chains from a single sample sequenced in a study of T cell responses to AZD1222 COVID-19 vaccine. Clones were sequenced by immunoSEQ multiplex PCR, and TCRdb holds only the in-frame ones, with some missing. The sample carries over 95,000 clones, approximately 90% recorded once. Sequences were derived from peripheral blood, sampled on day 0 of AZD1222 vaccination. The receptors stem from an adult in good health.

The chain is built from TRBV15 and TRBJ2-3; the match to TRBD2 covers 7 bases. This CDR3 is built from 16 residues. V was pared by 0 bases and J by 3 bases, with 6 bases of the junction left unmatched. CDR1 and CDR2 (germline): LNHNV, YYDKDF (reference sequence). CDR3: CATSRDWRESTDTQYF. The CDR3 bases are TGTGCCACCAGCAGAGATTGGCGGGAGAGTACAGATACGCAGTATTTT.

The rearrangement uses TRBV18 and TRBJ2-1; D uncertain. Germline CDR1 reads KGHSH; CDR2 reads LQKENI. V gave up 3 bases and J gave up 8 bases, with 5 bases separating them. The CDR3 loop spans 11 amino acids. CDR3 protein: CASSPVDEQFF. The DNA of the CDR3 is TGTGCCAGCTCACCGGTCGATGAGCAGTTCTTC.

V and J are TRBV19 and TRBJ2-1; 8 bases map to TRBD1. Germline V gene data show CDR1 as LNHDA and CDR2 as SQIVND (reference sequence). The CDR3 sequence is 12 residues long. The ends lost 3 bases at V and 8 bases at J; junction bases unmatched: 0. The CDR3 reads CASSMTGDEQFF. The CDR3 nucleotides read TGTGCCAGTAGTATGACAGGGGATGAGCAGTTCTTC.

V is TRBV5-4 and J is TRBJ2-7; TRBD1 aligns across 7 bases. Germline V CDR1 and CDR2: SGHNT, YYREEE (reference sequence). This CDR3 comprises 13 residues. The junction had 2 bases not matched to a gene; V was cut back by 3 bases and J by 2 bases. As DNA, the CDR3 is TGTGCCAGCAGCTCGGGACAGACCTACGAGCAGTACTTC. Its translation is CASSSGQTYEQYF.

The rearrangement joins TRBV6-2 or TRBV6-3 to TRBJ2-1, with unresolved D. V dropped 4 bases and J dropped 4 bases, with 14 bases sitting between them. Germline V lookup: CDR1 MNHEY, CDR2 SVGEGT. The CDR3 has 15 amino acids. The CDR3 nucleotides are TGTGCCAGCAGTTCCCCCCCCATACGTTACAATGAGCAGTTCTTC. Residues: CASSSPPIRYNEQFF.

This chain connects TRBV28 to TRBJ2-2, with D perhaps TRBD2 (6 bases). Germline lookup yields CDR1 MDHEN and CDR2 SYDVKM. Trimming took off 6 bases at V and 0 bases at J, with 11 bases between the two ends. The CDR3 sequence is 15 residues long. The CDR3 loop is CASRRRETNTGELFF. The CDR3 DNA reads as TGTGCCAGCAGGAGACGGGAGACGAACACCGGGGAGCTGTTTTTT. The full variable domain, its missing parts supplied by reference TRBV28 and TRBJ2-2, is DVKVTQSSRYLVKRTGEKVFLECVQDMDHENMFWYRQDPGLGLRLIYFSYDVKMKEKGDIPEGYSVSREKKERFSLILESASTNQTSMYLCASRRRETNTGELFFGEGSRLTVL.

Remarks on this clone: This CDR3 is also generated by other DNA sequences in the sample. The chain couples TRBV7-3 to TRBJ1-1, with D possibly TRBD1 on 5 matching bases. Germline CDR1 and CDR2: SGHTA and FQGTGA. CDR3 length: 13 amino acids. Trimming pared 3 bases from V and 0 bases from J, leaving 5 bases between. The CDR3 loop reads CASSLTVNTEAFF. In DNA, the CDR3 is TGTGCCAGCAGCTTGACAGTGAACACTGAAGCTTTCTTT.

CDR3 loop: CASSQAPSGRFEQYF. As DNA, the CDR3 is TGTGCCAGCAGCCAAGCCCCTAGCGGGAGGTTCGAGCAGTACTTC. The chain combines TRBV3-1 (or the pseudogene TRBV3-2) with TRBJ2-7; 11 bases agree with TRBD2. CDR1 and CDR2 (germline): LGHDT, YNNKEL (reference sequence). After removal of 1 base from V and 6 bases from J, the junction contained 5 bases not matched to a gene. The CDR3 has 15 amino acids.

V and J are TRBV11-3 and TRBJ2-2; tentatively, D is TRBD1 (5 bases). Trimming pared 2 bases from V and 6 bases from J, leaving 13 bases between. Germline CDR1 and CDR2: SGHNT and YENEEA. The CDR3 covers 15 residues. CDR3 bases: TGTGCCAGCAGCTTAACAGGCCGCTTGGCCGGGGAGCTGTTTTTT. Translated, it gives CASSLTGRLAGELFF.

CDR3: CAWRSTTGGSNYGYTF. CDR3 in DNA: TGTGCCTGGAGAAGTACAACAGGGGGCTCTAACTATGGCTACACCTTC. V is TRBV30 and J is TRBJ1-2, with 9 bases fitting TRBD1. The junction had 8 bases not matched to a gene; V was cut back by 3 bases and J by 0 bases. CDR3 length: 16 residues. Germline V lookup: CDR1 GTSNPN, CDR2 SVGIG (reference sequence).

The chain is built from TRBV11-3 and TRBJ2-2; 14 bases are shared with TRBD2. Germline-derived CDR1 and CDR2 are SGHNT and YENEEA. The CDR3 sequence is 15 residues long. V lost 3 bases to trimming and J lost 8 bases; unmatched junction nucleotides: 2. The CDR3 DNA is TGTGCCAGCAGCTTGGGACTAGCGGGAGCTGGGGAGCTGTTTTTT. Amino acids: CASSLGLAGAGELFF.

The CDR3 sequence is CARSLNILAAPTGEDTQYF. Written as DNA, the CDR3 is TGTGCCAGAAGCTTGAACATACTAGCGGCCCCCACCGGTGAAGATACGCAGTATTTT. This chain connects TRBV5-3 to TRBJ2-3, with 8 bases fitting TRBD2. TRBV5-3 is treated as an ORF (open reading frame) with a function not yet certain. The trim removed 1 base at V and 5 bases at J, leaving 18 bases unmatched. There are 19 residues in the CDR3.

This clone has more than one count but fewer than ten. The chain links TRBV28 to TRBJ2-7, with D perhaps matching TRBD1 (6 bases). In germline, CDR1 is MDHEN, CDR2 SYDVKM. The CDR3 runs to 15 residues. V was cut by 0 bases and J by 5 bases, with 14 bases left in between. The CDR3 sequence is CASSLWGQGSNEQYF. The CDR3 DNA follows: TGTGCCAGCAGTTTATGGGGCCAGGGGTCCAACGAGCAGTACTTC.

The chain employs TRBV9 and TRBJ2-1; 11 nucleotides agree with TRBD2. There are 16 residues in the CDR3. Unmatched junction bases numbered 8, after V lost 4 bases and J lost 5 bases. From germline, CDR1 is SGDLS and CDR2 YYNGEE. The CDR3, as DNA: TGTGCCAGCAGCCCCCTGACTAGCGGGGTCGACAATGAGCAGTTCTTC. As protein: CASSPLTSGVDNEQFF.

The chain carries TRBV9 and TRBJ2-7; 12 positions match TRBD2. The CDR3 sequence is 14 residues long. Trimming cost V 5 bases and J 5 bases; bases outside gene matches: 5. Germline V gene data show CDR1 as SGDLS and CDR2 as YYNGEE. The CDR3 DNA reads TGTGCCAGCAGTCCGACTAGCGGGAGAAACGAGCAGTACTTC. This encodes CASSPTSGRNEQYF.

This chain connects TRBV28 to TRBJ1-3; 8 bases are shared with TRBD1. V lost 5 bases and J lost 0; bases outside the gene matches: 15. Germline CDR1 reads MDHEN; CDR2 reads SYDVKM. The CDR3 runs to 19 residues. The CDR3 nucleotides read TGTGCCAGCAGTCCTATGCAGGGGGCTCCCAACCACTCTGGAAACACCATATATTTT. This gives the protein CASSPMQGAPNHSGNTIYF.

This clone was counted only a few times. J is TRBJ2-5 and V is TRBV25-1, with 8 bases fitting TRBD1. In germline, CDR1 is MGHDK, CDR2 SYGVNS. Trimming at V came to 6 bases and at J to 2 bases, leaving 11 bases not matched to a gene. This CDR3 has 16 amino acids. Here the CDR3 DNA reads TGTGCCAGCAGCGAAGGGACAGGTACCTATCAAGAGACCCAGTACTTC. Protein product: CASSEGTGTYQETQYF.

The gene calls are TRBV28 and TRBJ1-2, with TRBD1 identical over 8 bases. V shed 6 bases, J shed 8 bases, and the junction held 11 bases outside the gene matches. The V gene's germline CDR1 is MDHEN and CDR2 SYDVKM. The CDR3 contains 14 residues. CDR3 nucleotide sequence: TGTGCCAGCAGCCTTAGGACAGGGCAGTTCGGCTACACCTTC. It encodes CASSLRTGQFGYTF.

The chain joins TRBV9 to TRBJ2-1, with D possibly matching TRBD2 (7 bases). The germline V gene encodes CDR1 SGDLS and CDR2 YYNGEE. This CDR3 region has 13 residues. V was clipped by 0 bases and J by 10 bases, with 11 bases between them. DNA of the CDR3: TGTGCCAGCAGCGTAGGACGGGGGGCCGAGCAGTTCTTC. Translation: CASSVGRGAEQFF.

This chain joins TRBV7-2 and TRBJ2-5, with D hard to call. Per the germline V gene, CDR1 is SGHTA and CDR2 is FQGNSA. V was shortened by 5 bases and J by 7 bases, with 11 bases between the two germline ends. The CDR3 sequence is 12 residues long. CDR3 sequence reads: CASSPIWGTQYF. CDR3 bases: TGTGCCAGCAGCCCCATCTGGGGGACCCAGTACTTC. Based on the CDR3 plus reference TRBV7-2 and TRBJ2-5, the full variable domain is GAGVSQSPSNKVTEKGKDVELRCDPISGHTALYWYRQSLGQGLEFLIYFQGNSAPDKSGLPSDRFSAERTGGSVSTLTIQRTQQEDSAVYLCASSPIWGTQYFGPGTRLLVL.

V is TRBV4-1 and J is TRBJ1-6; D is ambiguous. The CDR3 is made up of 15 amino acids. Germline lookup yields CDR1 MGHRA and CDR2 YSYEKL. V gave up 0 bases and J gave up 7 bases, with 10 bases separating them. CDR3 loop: CASSQELSPNSPLHF. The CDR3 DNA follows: TGCGCCAGCAGCCAAGAACTCAGTCCCAATTCACCCCTCCACTTT.